This T cell receptor beta chain was observed in a study of T cells expressing NK-cell markers. On the study more broadly: All TCR beta repertoires analysed originated from sorted CD3+CD56+NKG2C+, CD3+CD56+NKG2C- and CD3+CD56-NKG2C+ T cells. Within the sequenced cohort of eight donors, seven exhibited HCMV seropositivity and one was seronegative.

The authors generated TCR beta cDNA through 5'RACE template switching with UMIs. TCRdb reprocessed the 5' RACE reads; each CDR3 protein has one entry and no DNA is given. This sample's table reports 500,000 to 700,000 distinct CDR3 sequences. Comment on this clonotype: What it binds is unknown.

CDR3 length equals 15 residues. General study findings and limits: Top CD8+ clonotypes included the dominant CD3+CD56+NKG2C+ clonotypes in five to seven donors.

This chain links TRBV12-3 or TRBV12-4 with TRBJ1-6; with no DNA, the TCRdb D assignment of TRBD1 cannot be verified. This TCR derives from a man between 18 and 29 years old in good health. Sequencing used blood T cells: a sorted CD56 or NKG2C T cell subset, CD4+ or CD8+ T cells, or bulk PBMC T cells (not recorded which). CDR3: CASSSRDRSNSPLHF.